A single sample is the source of the 32 T cell receptor beta chains below, sequenced in a study of cytomegalovirus exposure and HLA in healthy donors. This table comes from immunoSEQ multiplex PCR, and its TCRdb copy is limited to in-frame clones, with some not included. The sample lists 150,000 to 200,000 clones, 84% occurring once. The sample comprised PBMCs. The receptors stem from a man aged 18 to 30 in good health and CMV-seropositive.

The chain combines TRBV5-6 with TRBJ2-5, with 10 bases aligning to TRBD2. V shed 3 bases and J 7 bases; nucleotides not matched to a gene: 15. Germline V gene lookup returns CDR1 SGHDT and CDR2 YYEEEE. This CDR3 spans 17 amino acids. The CDR3 loop is CASSWQTSGRALGTQYF. The CDR3 DNA reads as TGTGCCAGCAGCTGGCAGACGAGCGGGAGGGCCTTGGGGACCCAGTACTTC.

The chain has TRBV5-1 and TRBJ2-7; TRBD2 is a possible D gene (6 bases). Trimming cost V 3 bases and J 3 bases, with 16 bases left between them. Per the germline V gene, CDR1 is SGHRS and CDR2 is YFSETQ. This CDR3 region has 15 residues. The chain's CDR3 is CASSSGGSGFYEQYF. Written as DNA, the CDR3 is TGCGCCAGCAGCTCGGGTGGTAGCGGTTTCTACGAGCAGTACTTC.

This chain connects TRBV7-9 to TRBJ2-7, with TRBD1 identical over 10 bases. CDR3 size: 14 residues. After removal of 5 bases from V and 4 bases from J, the junction contained 5 bases not matched to a gene. The germline gives CDR1 SEHNR, CDR2 FQNEAQ (reference sequence). CDR3 protein: CASSGGDRGYEQYF. CDR3 DNA: TGTGCCAGCAGCGGGGGGGACAGGGGTTACGAGCAGTACTTC.

The rearrangement joins TRBV14 to TRBJ2-7, with 10 positions matching TRBD2. CDR1 and CDR2 from the germline V gene are SGHDN and FVKESK. Unmatched junction bases numbered 8, after V lost 4 bases and J lost 5 bases. This CDR3 has 15 residues. The CDR3 DNA reads TGTGCCAGCAGCCTCCCCGCTAGCGGGAGAGACGAGCAGTACTTC. Encoded protein: CASSLPASGRDEQYF.

The chain carries TRBV7-6 and TRBJ2-1, with D possibly being TRBD1 (6 bases). The germline CDR1 and CDR2 sequences are SGHVS and FNYEAQ. V lost 1 base to trimming and J lost 0 bases, with 10 bases between them. This CDR3 has 16 amino acids. CDR3 nucleotide sequence: TGTGCCAGCAGCTTAGTAGACAGGAGCTCCTACAATGAGCAGTTCTTC. This encodes CASSLVDRSSYNEQFF. The full variable domain, with the rest looked up from reference TRBV7-6 and TRBJ2-1, is GAGVSQSPRYKVTKRGQDVALRCDPISGHVSLYWYRQALGQGPEFLTYFNYEAQQDKSGLPNDRFSAERPEGSISTLTIQRTEQRDSAMYRCASSLVDRSSYNEQFFGPGTRLTVL.

This chain uses TRBV5-4 with TRBJ2-3, with 8 nucleotides matching TRBD2. Germline V gene sequence: CDR1 SGHNT, CDR2 YYREEE (reference sequence). With V trimmed by 1 base and J by 1 base, 2 bases remained unmatched. The CDR3 contains 15 residues. The CDR3 nucleotides are TGTGCCAGCAGCTTGTGGCGGGAGGGCACAGATACGCAGTATTTT. Residues: CASSLWREGTDTQYF.

V is TRBV6-5 and J is TRBJ1-2; TRBD1 matches at 7 bases. From germline, CDR1 is MNHEY and CDR2 SVGAGI. The CDR3 spans 15 residues. J lost 4 bases, V lost 2 bases, and 7 bases had no gene match. In DNA form, the CDR3 reads TGTGCCAGCAGTTACCTAAGGGGGCGCCCCTATGGCTACACCTTC. It yields the protein CASSYLRGRPYGYTF.

The chain joins TRBV7-3 to TRBJ2-3, with 10 positions matching TRBD2. V gave up 5 bases and J gave up 2 bases; unmatched junction bases: 4. CDR3 length: 15 residues. Per germline, CDR1 SGHTA and CDR2 FQGTGA. The CDR3 DNA reads as TGTGCCAGCAGCGTACTAGCGGGGACCACAGATACGCAGTATTTT. This gives the protein CASSVLAGTTDTQYF.

This chain uses TRBV21-1 with TRBJ2-6; the table assigns TRBD1, which was not confirmed against the DNA. TRBV21-1 is a recognized pseudogene. The CDR3 is 16 residues long. As DNA, the CDR3 is TGTGCCAGCAGCAAACAGAACAGGGGCCCAAGAGCCGTCCTGACTTTC. It is translated as CASSKQNRGPRAVLTF.

The rearrangement joins TRBV5-5 to TRBJ2-3; TRBD2 agrees at 10 bases. This CDR3 spans 17 amino acids. Trimming removed 4 bases from V and 4 bases from J; junction bases left unmatched: 12. Germline CDR1 SGHKS, CDR2 YYEKEE (reference sequence). The chain's CDR3 is CASSVVFAAGGADTQYF. The DNA for the CDR3 is TGTGCCAGCAGCGTTGTTTTTGCAGCGGGAGGGGCAGATACGCAGTATTTT.

The rearrangement joins TRBV7-9 to TRBJ2-3; 9 bases match TRBD2. Germline V CDR1 and CDR2: SEHNR, FQNEAQ (reference sequence). V shed 7 bases and J 0 bases; nucleotides not matched to a gene: 5. The CDR3 is 15 residues long. CDR3 nucleotides: TGTGCCAGCACTGGAGGACTAGCGAGCACAGATACGCAGTATTTT. The encoded protein is CASTGGLASTDTQYF.

This rearrangement joins TRBV9 to TRBJ2-7; tentative D call: TRBD2 (7 bases). There are 17 residues in the CDR3. V lost 3 bases, J lost 4 bases, and 23 bases lay in between. CDR1 is SGDLS and CDR2 is YYNGEE in the germline V gene. The chain's CDR3 is CASSAPKGGGRWYEQYF. The CDR3 coding sequence is TGTGCCAGCAGCGCCCCTAAGGGGGGCGGGAGATGGTACGAGCAGTACTTC.

This clone was detected only once. The chain joins TRBV4-2 to TRBJ2-7; possibly TRBD1 for D (6 bases). V gave up 7 bases and J gave up 2 bases, with 21 bases separating them. CDR1 is LGHNA and CDR2 is YNFKEQ in the germline V gene. The CDR3 is made up of 16 amino acids. The CDR3 DNA follows: TGTGCCAGCAACAGGGCCGGCAGGAGGCCGACCTACGAGCAGTACTTC. It is translated as CASNRAGRRPTYEQYF.

This clone was seen once. V is TRBV7-2 and J is TRBJ2-7, with TRBD2 matching over 7 bases. In germline, CDR1 is SGHTA, CDR2 FQGNSA. The CDR3 runs to 15 residues. V dropped 5 bases and J dropped 4; count of bases not matched to a gene: 11. CDR3: CASSASGALHYEQYF. The CDR3 DNA follows: TGTGCCAGCAGCGCCAGCGGGGCGCTTCATTACGAGCAGTACTTC.

V gene TRBV19 combines with J gene TRBJ2-3; 8 positions agree with TRBD1. With 4 bases clipped from V and 1 base from J, the junction kept 13 bases outside the gene matches. The CDR3 is 18 residues long. The germline CDR1 and CDR2 sequences are LNHDA and SQIVND (reference sequence). As DNA, the CDR3 is TGTGCCAGTAGTAGCGGGACAGTGACAGGGGAGCGCACAGATACGCAGTATTTT. Protein product: CASSSGTVTGERTDTQYF.

The J gene is TRBJ1-2, the V gene TRBV28; TRBD1 matches 9 bases. V shed 5 bases and J 5 bases; nucleotides not matched to a gene: 12. The CDR3 has 16 amino acids. Looked up from germline, CDR1 is MDHEN and CDR2 is SYDVKM. CDR3 residues: CASSTPSGQGSYGYTF. The CDR3 DNA sequence: TGTGCCAGCAGTACCCCTTCTGGACAGGGGTCATATGGCTACACCTTC.

The V and J genes are TRBV4-3 and TRBJ2-2; D remains unclear. V lost 0 bases and J 6 bases, leaving 8 bases between the germline ends. The CDR3 covers 14 residues. CDR1 and CDR2 (germline): LGHNA, YSLEER. CDR3 sequence (DNA): TGCGCCAGCAGCCAAGAAGCCCGGGCCGGGGAGCTGTTTTTT. Translation: CASSQEARAGELFF.

This clone is a singleton in its sample. V gene TRBV13 combines with J gene TRBJ2-5, with 9 bases aligning to TRBD2. J gave up 5 bases and V 6 bases, and 7 bases lay outside the gene matches. The CDR3 spans 14 residues. CDR1 is PRHDT, CDR2 FYEKMQ, per germline (reference sequence). The CDR3 reads CASRAGGPGETQYF. DNA for the CDR3: TGTGCCAGCAGAGCGGGAGGACCCGGGGAGACCCAGTACTTC.

The chain uses TRBV6-5 and TRBJ1-1; maybe TRBD1 (6 bases). The CDR3 spans 15 residues. CDR1 is MNHEY, CDR2 SVGAGI, per germline. V gave up 1 base and J gave up 1 base, with 10 bases separating them. The CDR3 coding sequence is TGTGCCAGCAGTTACTATGGGGGCTCGAACACTGAAGCTTTCTTT. Its translation: CASSYYGGSNTEAFF.

The chain employs TRBV28 and TRBJ2-7, with TRBD1 as a possible D gene (5 bases). Trimming stripped 6 bases from V and 3 bases from J, with 15 bases between. The V gene's germline CDR1 is MDHEN and CDR2 SYDVKM. This CDR3 comprises 14 residues. CDR3 in amino acids: CASRATGLIYEQYF. The CDR3 DNA reads as TGTGCCAGCAGGGCCACAGGTTTAATCTACGAGCAGTACTTC. The whole variable domain, remainder taken from reference TRBV28 and TRBJ2-7, is DVKVTQSSRYLVKRTGEKVFLECVQDMDHENMFWYRQDPGLGLRLIYFSYDVKMKEKGDIPEGYSVSREKKERFSLILESASTNQTSMYLCASRATGLIYEQYFGPGTRLTVT.

There are a few counts of this clone. The chain uses TRBV27 and TRBJ1-2, with D perhaps TRBD1 (6 bases). This CDR3 spans 15 amino acids. Germline assignment: CDR1 MNHEY and CDR2 SMNVEV (reference sequence). Trimming took 5 bases from V and 7 from J, leaving 20 bases between them. The CDR3 here is CASSTGHRVGSGYTF. In nucleotides, the CDR3 is TGTGCCAGCAGTACCGGGCACAGGGTAGGAAGTGGCTACACCTTC.

This rearrangement joins TRBV30 to TRBJ1-3; D is unresolved. From germline, CDR1 is GTSNPN and CDR2 SVGIG (reference sequence). The CDR3 totals 16 residues. Trimming took off 2 bases at V and 0 bases at J, with 14 bases between the two ends. This CDR3 reads CAWSRALDSSGNTIYF. CDR3 DNA: TGTGCCTGGAGTCGAGCACTTGATAGCTCTGGAAACACCATATATTTT.

This clone was picked up one time. This chain uses TRBV6-4 with TRBJ1-1; D unclear. This CDR3 is built from 13 residues. CDR1 and CDR2 (germline): MRHNA, SNTAGT. Trimming left V 6 bases short and J 10 bases short, with 18 bases between. The DNA for the CDR3 is TGTGCCAGCAGCCGGGAACTAGGGCTGTCAGCTTTCTTT. This encodes CASSRELGLSAFF.

The chain recombines TRBV9 with TRBJ2-3, with a weak D call TRBD2 (5 bases). Trimming took 0 bases from V and 2 from J, leaving 13 bases between them. The CDR3 runs 16 residues. Germline-derived CDR1 and CDR2 are SGDLS and YYNGEE. The CDR3 bases are TGTGCCAGCAGCGTAGGGGTAGCGCCGGCCACAGATACGCAGTATTTT. This encodes CASSVGVAPATDTQYF.

The V and J genes are TRBV14 and TRBJ1-2; TRBD1 matches 7 bases. V lost 4 bases, J lost 5 bases, and 4 bases stayed unmatched. This CDR3 has 13 amino acids. CDR1 and CDR2 (germline): SGHDN, FVKESK. For the CDR3, the DNA is TGTGCCAGCAGCCCCGACAGGGTGTATGGCTACACCTTC. Its translation: CASSPDRVYGYTF.

This CDR3 reads CASSTNRGWPQHF. In DNA form, the CDR3 reads TGTGCCAGCTCAACCAACAGGGGGTGGCCCCAGCATTTT. The chain couples TRBV18 to TRBJ1-5; 8 bases are shared with TRBD1. V was pared by 5 bases and J by 9 bases, with 6 bases of the junction left unmatched. The CDR3 extends over 13 amino acids. Germline values: CDR1 KGHSH, CDR2 LQKENI.

A few counts support this clone. Relative to the germline gene, one junction end is altered; a read error may explain this. The chain combines TRBV4-2 with TRBJ2-7, with 12 bases fitting TRBD2. The germline V gene has CDR1 LGHNA and CDR2 YNFKEQ. There are 16 residues in the CDR3. CDR3 loop: CASSQDRLAGEYAQYF. Written as DNA, the CDR3 is TGTGCCAGCAGCCAGGATAGACTAGCGGGAGAGTACGCGCAGTACTTC.

The rearrangement links TRBV6-5 to TRBJ1-5, with D unresolved. V lost 5 bases, J lost 3 bases, and 11 bases lay in between. Germline V gene sequence: CDR1 MNHEY, CDR2 SVGAGI. The CDR3 length is 14 residues. The CDR3 loop reads CASSRDGINQPQHF. In DNA, the CDR3 is TGTGCCAGCAGTCGAGACGGGATCAATCAGCCCCAGCATTTT.

This clone occurred many times. The chain combines TRBV21-1 with TRBJ2-7; the table's D call, TRBD2, was not checked against the DNA. TRBV21-1 corresponds to a pseudogene. This CDR3 contains 16 residues. DNA of the CDR3: TGTGCCAGCAGGTGGAGGCGGGGCGGGAGGGCCTACGAGCAGTACTTC. The encoded protein is CASRWRRGGRAYEQYF.

A single count supports this clone. This chain links TRBV15 with TRBJ2-1; D gene ambiguous. CDR1 is LNHNV and CDR2 is YYDKDF in the germline V gene (reference sequence). V was clipped by 8 bases and J by 4 bases, with 9 bases between them. The length of the CDR3 is 12 residues. The CDR3 coding sequence is TGTGCCACCGGCCTTCCATACAATGAGCAGTTCTTC. Protein product: CATGLPYNEQFF. The entire variable domain, with the rest obtained from reference TRBV15 and TRBJ2-1, is as follows: DAMVIQNPRYQVTQFGKPVTLSCSQTLNHNVMYWYQQKSSQAPKLLFHYYDKDFNNEADTPDNFQSRRPNTSFCFLDIRSPGLGDTAMYLCATGLPYNEQFFGPGTRLTVL.

The rearrangement uses TRBV7-2 and TRBJ2-1; TRBD2 matches at 13 bases. The V gene end was trimmed by 4 bases and the J gene end by 9 bases; junction bases not matched to a gene: 9. The CDR3 consists of 16 residues. From germline, CDR1 is SGHTA and CDR2 FQGNSA. CDR3: CASSYEGTSGISEQFF. The CDR3 DNA follows: TGTGCCAGCAGCTACGAGGGGACTAGCGGGATCTCTGAGCAGTTCTTC.

The chain is built from TRBV2 and TRBJ2-7, with D possibly matching TRBD2 (5 bases). Per the germline V gene, CDR1 is SNHLY and CDR2 is FYNNEI. Trimming removed 1 base at V and 0 bases at J, with 7 bases between. The CDR3 sequence is 14 residues long. CDR3 DNA: TGTGCCAGCAGTGAAGGAGGGTCCTCCTACGAGCAGTACTTC. Translation gives CASSEGGSSYEQYF.